This paragraph covers one T cell receptor beta chain sequence. Only a few counts were recorded for this clone. Its target antigen remains unknown. One end of the junction is discordant with germline, which a read error may explain. Libraries were prepared through the immunoSEQ multiplex PCR assay. A mixture of 60 forward primers for TCR Vbeta segments and 13 reverse primers for TCR Jbeta segments was used in the multiplex PCR. A multiplex PCR assay on genomic DNA amplified the CDR3 region of rearranged TCR beta genes. On the Illumina HiSeq System, the amplified TCR beta libraries were sequenced as 87-base-pair reads. As for the authors' bioinformatics: A later analysis tallied tens of millions of unique TCR beta chains across the 666 repertoires, and approximately 12 million of those chains were shared by two or more donors. Raw reads were error-corrected and collapsed into unique sequences with a nearest-neighbor algorithm that merged closely related sequences to remove PCR and sequencing errors. Alignment of CDR3 sequences to IMGT reference sequences was used to assign V, D and J gene segments. For a sequence to be retained, at least a six-nucleotide match to both a V gene segment and a J gene segment was required. A rearrangement was called productive if the CDR3 had no stop codons and remained in frame with V and J, and every other rearrangement was called non-productive. CDR3 was defined by IMGT convention, running from the second conserved V-encoded cysteine to the conserved J-encoded phenylalanine. In an earlier analysis of around 640 of the donors, sequences lacking an unambiguous match to a single V gene segment were excluded. An earlier analysis of fewer than 650 of the donors classified V segments as functional when productive rearrangements were above 56.7% and as segregating when the standard deviation between donors was above 5%. A statistical classification framework was developed to diagnose cytomegalovirus status using the catalog of TCR beta chain sequences. A later analysis assigned V and J genes by comparing TCR nucleotide sequences with IMGT/GENE-DB human TR gene sequences. A later analysis assigned CDR3 sequences and most-parsimonious VDJ recombination scenarios with the TCRdist pipeline. In a later analysis, each TCR beta chain was defined by its CDR3 amino acid sequence together with its V-gene family, and reads without a unique V-gene family were excluded. As a way to deal with suspected cross-contamination and a sequencing artifact, a later analysis dropped more than 500 nucleotide sequences that were highly shared and had low generation probability. For each public chain, a later analysis derived a clonal expansion index from normalized ranks of inferred template counts within each repertoire. In a later analysis, generation probabilities were computed with a VDJ recombination model fitted to out-of-frame rearrangements, and the resulting probabilities were checked against IGoR. In a later analysis, TCR-TCR, TCR-HLA and TCR-CMV co-occurrence was scored with hypergeometric tests, and a repertoire-size bias correction was applied to TCR pairs. In a later analysis, false discovery rates were estimated by permuting HLA or CMV assignments 20 times. A later analysis grouped co-occurring TCRs with DBSCAN, adding TCRdist sequence similarity when clustering within HLA-allele-positive subsets. Repertoires with fewer than 30,000 or more than 120,000 public chains, plus five repertoires with anomalous nucleotide sharing, were excluded from co-occurrence clustering. TCRdb re-hosts the immuneACCESS table, in-frame sequences only. Its copies lack some clones; in the studies checked, an unresolved V gene accounts for under half of them, and the cause for the rest is not known. D and trimming were read from the DNA, whereas the V and J calls and clone size are those reported in that table. For this sample the table gives approximately 150,000 clones, of which roughly three quarters were detected only once. Together, the top ten hold more than 6% of the sample.

In the germline V gene (reference sequence), CDR1 corresponds to MNHNY and CDR2 to SVGAGI. Reading from cysteine to phenylalanine, the CDR3 counts 12 amino acids. The DNA shown is the 36-base CDR3, in frame from base 1. The data were taken from a study of cytomegalovirus exposure and HLA in healthy donors (TCRdb year 2017). About the full investigation: In an earlier analysis of 450 to 750 of the donors, 276 Gb of sequence data and 90 million to 120 million unique TCR beta sequences from about 190 million T cells were reported. To predict cytomegalovirus infection status, the study brought together high-throughput TCR immunosequencing, statistical association of individual TCRs with disease status, and machine learning. Using immunosequencing, the study profiled T cell repertoires from 500 to 800 subjects and related those repertoires to cytomegalovirus serostatus. In a later analysis, previously published TCR beta repertoires from 666 donors were re-analyzed and high-resolution HLA genotyping was added so that TCR occurrence patterns could be studied. In the later analysis, no new phenotypic data were used to find candidate immune exposures; instead, reliance was placed on TCR beta sequences and their occurrence across donors. An earlier analysis of around 640 of the donors used high-throughput TCR beta sequencing to judge whether each TCR beta V gene segment behaved as functional or pseudogenic. All discovery cohort repertoires had been generated on a single sequencing platform. HLA typing covered class I and class II loci at four-digit resolution. Roughly 300 gigabases of sequencing data and roughly 90 million unique TCR sequences were included in an early release covering roughly 700 HLA-typed donors. The number of typed donors differed by locus: roughly 629-640 for A, B, C, DRB1 and DQB1; approximately 540 for DQA1; approximately 600 for DPA1; and about 470 for DPB1. Of the 300 to 450 genotyped donors, 70% to 90% were placed in the genetic ancestry cluster associated with self-reported Caucasian donors. Genome-wide SNP genotypes for about 60% of the roughly 670 donors were used in a later genetic analysis, which treated that subset as a discovery cohort. Roughly five DR-DQ haplotypes were treated as single units for association and clustering because of strong linkage in the cohort. Besides the first cohort of 550 to 750 subjects, a separate validation cohort made up of over 100 different subjects was used. Across 398 genotyped donors of the cohort, an average of about 220,000 unique TCR beta nucleotide sequences per donor were sequenced, and 15% to 20% of those sequences were non-productive. Alongside the repertoire data, information on donor age, sex, ethnicity and CMV serostatus was compiled. The study aimed to test whether signatures of past pathogen exposure could be identified by cataloging public T cell receptors.

General findings and caveats noted by the study authors: A few of the identified cytomegalovirus-associated TCR beta chains were confirmed in vitro to be specific for cytomegalovirus antigens. Because HLA typing was missing for some donors at each locus, association tests included only the typed subset. A further reported finding was that TCR beta sequences accurately predicted the HLA-A and HLA-B alleles for most subjects in the first cohort. Linkage disequilibrium might explain the correlated functional status among segregating V segments, but an unknown experimental factor could not be ruled out. Only TCR beta chains were sequenced in this cohort, and the absence of alpha or paired-chain data limited detectable features. According to a later analysis, most CMV-associated TCR beta chains appeared to be HLA-restricted, and the HLA associations seemed to be driven largely by CMV exposure. The study listed around 160 TCR beta chains as associated with cytomegalovirus. A later genetic analysis reported fewer N-insertions in productive TCRs among donors in an Asian-associated ancestry cluster than the roughly 640-donor mean. According to the authors, the approach could potentially be generalized to other disease states and immunological phenotypes. A later analysis found that HLA-associated TCR beta chains were more clonally expanded and had lower generation probabilities than equally common non-associated chains. According to a later analysis, TCR association rates differed among HLA loci, with DRB1 alleles showing the most associated TCRs and HLA-C alleles showing the fewest. V-gene and J-gene trimming of TCR beta chains was associated with a missense DCLRE1C variant in a later genetic analysis, and the association was replicated in an independent cohort. Strong co-occurrence of HLA alleles, especially DR and DQ, made assigning TCR associations to individual alleles difficult. Roughly uniform sequencing depth across donors was assumed in presence/absence analyses, although this assumption may not hold. In an earlier analysis of over 550 of the donors, most TCR beta V segments were observed in productive rearrangements about 87% or about 30% of the time, broadly matching IMGT annotations. The earlier analysis of nearly 600 of the donors excluded approximately 17 rarely observed V segments, including chromosome 9 orphons, because counts were too low. The classifier was reported to diagnose cytomegalovirus status with high specificity and sensitivity in both the original and validation cohorts. According to a later analysis, parvovirus B19, influenza, CMV and Epstein-Barr virus appeared linked to several top co-occurrence clusters. For the cohort, immune exposure information was limited to CMV serostatus. Because the 87-base-pair reads could not distinguish some IMGT-functional V segments, including TRBV6-2 and TRBV6-3, those segments were excluded. Specific HLA alleles were associated with roughly 16,000 TCR beta sequences at a false discovery rate of 0.05 in a later analysis. The sequencing pipeline was judged likely to have produced a cluster of highly shared sequence variants as a technical artifact. Most TCR sequences were seen in very few donors, while some public TCRs were found in many individuals.

The cohort was made up of about 610 healthy bone marrow donors. At the time of sampling, every cohort member was nominally healthy, though immune exposures that went unrecorded were likely present. The donor tested CMV seropositive and was one of the 289 seropositive cohort members. Each donor provided a peripheral blood sample, and peripheral blood mononuclear cells were used for TCR beta sequencing. The Qiagen DNeasy Blood Extraction Kit was used to extract genomic DNA from the blood cell samples. Sequenced material: PBMCs. Recombination linked TRBV6-6 to TRBJ2-7, with no confident D gene call. The TCR sequence derives from a woman in her thirties or forties in good health and CMV-seropositive. The nucleotide sequence reads as follows: TGTTCCAGCAAGTACGCGGCATACGAGCAGTACTTC. Translated, this is CSSKYAAYEQYF.